The 8 T cell receptor beta chains below all came from one sample that was sequenced in a study of blood T cell repertoires in COVID-19. Profiling relied on immunoSEQ multiplex PCR, and the TCRdb table lists in-frame clones only, not all of them. The table includes about 300,000 clones, around nine tenths detected once. Source material: peripheral blood. Receptor source: a woman in her twenties or thirties with COVID-19, enrolled during active disease.

J is TRBJ1-2 and V is TRBV19; TRBD1 agrees at 7 bases. After removal of 10 bases from V and 5 bases from J, the junction contained 13 bases not matched to a gene. Germline CDR1 reads LNHDA; CDR2 reads SQIVND (reference sequence). The CDR3 has 14 residues. The CDR3 DNA sequence: TGTGCCATTAAGCAAACCGGGACAGTATATGGCTACACCTTC. It translates to CAIKQTGTVYGYTF.

This clone has only a few counts. V and J are TRBV30 and TRBJ2-1, with 9 nucleotides matching TRBD2. Germline CDR1 and CDR2: GTSNPN and SVGIG (reference sequence). This CDR3 region has 15 residues. V dropped 2 bases and J dropped 3; count of bases not matched to a gene: 5. CDR3 in DNA: TGTGCCTGGAGTAAAGTAGCGGGGGACTACAATGAGCAGTTCTTC. As protein: CAWSKVAGDYNEQFF.

This chain joins TRBV2 and TRBJ2-7; 8 bases are shared with TRBD1. V shed 6 bases and J 2 bases; nucleotides not matched to a gene: 12. The CDR3 length is 16 residues. Germline CDR1 and CDR2: SNHLY and FYNNEI. The CDR3 bases are TGTGCCAGCAGGCCTAAGGGGACAGGCCTTACCTACGAGCAGTACGTC. The encoded protein is CASRPKGTGLTYEQYV.

The V and J genes are TRBV5-1 and TRBJ2-1; tentative D call: TRBD2 (6 bases). This CDR3 has 15 residues. The V and J ends lost 0 bases and 3 bases respectively, with 10 bases between them. Germline lookup yields CDR1 SGHRS and CDR2 YFSETQ. CDR3 residues: CASSLAGLLYNEQFF. CDR3 coding DNA: TGCGCCAGCAGCTTGGCGGGACTCCTCTACAATGAGCAGTTCTTC.

J is TRBJ1-1 and V is TRBV4-1; TRBD1 matches 8 bases. The germline V gene encodes CDR1 MGHRA and CDR2 YSYEKL. This CDR3 spans 16 amino acids. The ends lost 4 bases at V and 4 bases at J; junction bases unmatched: 11. CDR3 loop: CASSPLGGQVTTEAFF. The CDR3 DNA follows: TGCGCCAGCAGCCCCCTGGGGGGACAGGTCACCACTGAAGCTTTCTTT.

The V and J genes are TRBV2 and TRBJ1-6; D is unresolved. In germline, CDR1 is SNHLY, CDR2 FYNNEI. Trimming took 3 bases from V and 5 from J, leaving 11 bases between them. The CDR3 loop spans 15 amino acids. The CDR3 spells CASSEMGQHNSPLHF. In DNA, the CDR3 is TGTGCCAGCAGTGAGATGGGCCAGCATAATTCACCCCTCCACTTT.

This chain uses TRBV28 with TRBJ1-2, with TRBD1 as a possible D gene (5 bases). V lost 4 bases and J 4 bases, leaving 19 bases between the germline ends. From germline, CDR1 is MDHEN and CDR2 SYDVKM. This CDR3 has 16 residues. In DNA, the CDR3 is TGTGCCAGCAGTTCCGGAGGGGAGGGTGCGGGCTATGGCTACACCTTC. As protein: CASSSGGEGAGYGYTF.

The chain links TRBV6-5 to TRBJ2-5; D possibly corresponds to TRBD2 (7 bases). V lost 2 bases, J lost 5 bases, and 12 bases lay in between. Germline-derived CDR1 and CDR2 are MNHEY and SVGAGI. This CDR3 has 14 amino acids. CDR3 nucleotides: TGTGCCAGCAGTTACGGCGGGGGCCAGGAGACCCAGTACTTC. Translation: CASSYGGGQETQYF.